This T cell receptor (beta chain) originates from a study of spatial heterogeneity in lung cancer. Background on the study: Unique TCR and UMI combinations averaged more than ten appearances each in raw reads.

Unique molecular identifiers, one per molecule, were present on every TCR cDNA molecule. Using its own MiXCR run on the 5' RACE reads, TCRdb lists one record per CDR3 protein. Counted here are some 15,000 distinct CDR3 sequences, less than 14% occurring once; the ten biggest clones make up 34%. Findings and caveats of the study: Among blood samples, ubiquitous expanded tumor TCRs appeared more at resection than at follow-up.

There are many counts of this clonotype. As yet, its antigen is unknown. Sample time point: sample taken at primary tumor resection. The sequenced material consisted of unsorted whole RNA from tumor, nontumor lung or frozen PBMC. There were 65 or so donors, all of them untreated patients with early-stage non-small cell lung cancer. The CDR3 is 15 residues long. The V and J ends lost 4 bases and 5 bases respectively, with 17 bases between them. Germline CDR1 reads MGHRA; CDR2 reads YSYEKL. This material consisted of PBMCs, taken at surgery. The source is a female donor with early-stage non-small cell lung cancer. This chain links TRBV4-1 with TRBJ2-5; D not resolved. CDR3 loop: CASSLHTTGTETQYF. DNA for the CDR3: TGCGCCAGCAGCCTCCATACCACGGGTACTGAGACCCAGTACTTC.